This TCR beta chain stems from a study of blood T cell repertoires in COVID-19. Study-level information: The United States, Italy and Spain were the sources of the acute and convalescent COVID-19 samples. Sources were T cells, B-cell-depleted T cells, or PBMCs; the material itself was cDNA or gDNA.

The cohort comprised adults aged roughly 18 to 90 years residing in 20 to 25 US areas. Two negative PCRs, clearance, or symptom resolution were required of recovered Cohort 3 donors. The protocol was immunoSEQ multiplex PCR, while the TCRdb copy is restricted to in-frame clones and leaves out a portion. The data show about 310,000 clones, with about 88% seen just once and around 9.5% held by the top ten. This CDR3 is 16 amino acids long. From germline, CDR1 is MNHEY and CDR2 SMNVEV (reference sequence). V lost 6 bases to trimming and J lost 2 bases; unmatched junction nucleotides: 13. This chain connects TRBV27 to TRBJ2-7; TRBD1 agrees at 7 bases. The receptor comes from a woman in her forties who had recovered from COVID-19. The sequenced sample was PBMCs or T cells enriched from blood (not recorded which). The DNA of the CDR3 is TGTGCCAGCAGCCGCCTCCCGGGACAGAGCCCCTACGAGCAGTACTTC. Translating it yields CASSRLPGQSPYEQYF.